This T cell receptor beta chain comes out of a study of T-cell memory formation after mild COVID-19 (dated by TCRdb to about 2021). Turning to the overall study: TCR sequence clusters from the two donors were largely donor specific. In a couple of donors, T-cell clones that expanded and contracted after mild COVID-19 were followed by sequencing TCRalpha and TCRbeta repertoires longitudinally. Two young, previously healthy adult volunteers, one female and one male, were included in the cohort.

TCRdb lists the instrument as Illumina NovaSeq 6000. Using 5'RACE with constant-segment primers, TCRalpha and TCRbeta cDNA libraries were constructed, with sample barcodes and unique molecular identifiers added in the process. RNA was extracted from every sample with Trizol reagent. The libraries were amplified in two PCR steps, and the second step added a second sample barcode and Illumina TruSeq adapters. Sequencing of the libraries was done on an Illumina NovaSeq, producing 2 x 150 bp paired-end reads. Regarding the original processing steps: Demultiplexing of reads and collapsing into UMI-guided consensus sequences were performed with migec v1.2.7. Using mixcr v2.1.11, UMI consensuses were aligned to TRA and TRB V and J templates and then assembled into clonotypes. A clonotype was counted as expanded or contracted only if both edgeR and NoisET called the change significant, with noise models trained on biological replicates. For edgeR calls, a false discovery rate-adjusted p below 0.01 and a log2 fold-change threshold of 1 were applied. As an exploratory analysis of dynamics, max-normalized trajectories of the 1000 most abundant clonotypes were examined with PCA combined with hierarchical clustering. Separately sequenced CD4+ and CD8+ repertoires were used to assign the CD4 or CD8 phenotype of responding clones. TCRdb trimmed the raw reads at Q25, called clones with MiXCR and kept productive beta chains. Each entry is one CDR3 protein sequence, shown with its most common DNA and genes. None of the V and J calls come from the authors' own analysis; TCRdb made them. Recorded for this sample are about 240,000 distinct CDR3 sequences; more than 8% of them occurred a single time. The top ten clonotypes cover 22% of the sample.

Study-level results and caveats: Contracting CD4+ clones were found mainly in CM and EM memory subsets, while CD8+ clones were enriched in EMRA. SARS-CoV-2 specificity was not confirmed for the second-wave clones peaking on day 37. From day 15 to 85, contracting clones showed balanced CD4/CD8 phenotypes, whereas a second wave of clones that expanded from day 15 to 37 leaned towards CD4+. The study covered only a couple of mild cases, and larger cohorts including severe cases with pre-infection samples were considered necessary. Some responding clones were detected in pre-infection memory, which suggested that pre-existing cross-reactive memory T cells had joined the SARS-CoV-2 response.

CDR1 and CDR2 (MNHEY, SMNVEV) derive from the germline V gene (reference sequence). The CDR3, cysteine through phenylalanine, is 13 amino acids long. Only the CDR3 part of the read is kept: 39 bases, read in frame from the first base. V and J lose 5 bases and 6 bases, and a span of 12 bases separates them. Ficoll-Paque density gradient centrifugation was the method used to isolate PBMCs. This clonotype occurred many times. This clone's antigen is unknown. Base qualities are missing; no much larger clone stands one base away. The sequence was collected from a man between 18 and 35 years old who had mild COVID-19 (a few samples of this study predate the infection). The sample titles of this study are shuffled in the database, so cell type and time point are left out; the donor was told from shared clones. The chain uses TRBV27 and TRBJ2-3; tentative D gene TRBD2, with 7 bases matching. Sequenced input: PBMCs or a T cell subset sorted from them (not recorded which). The sequenced DNA: TGTGCCAGCAGTATCGGGGGGCTGGATACGCAGTATTTT. Protein translation: CASSIGGLDTQYF.